This TCR beta chain originates from a study of patients and donors after allogeneic stem cell transplantation. This clonotype was seen only a few times. TCRdb recomputed calls from the RT-PCR reads with MiXCR, one row per CDR3 protein. The sample has approximately 250,000 distinct CDR3 sequences; 13% to 15% are singletons. Germline values: CDR1 SGHVS, CDR2 FQNEAQ. The CDR3 is 14 amino acids. The V end lost 3 bases, the J end lost 2 bases, and 9 bases lay between the germline ends. The chain combines TRBV7-8 with TRBJ2-3; tentative D call: TRBD1 (7 bases). The sequenced sample was blood, either unsorted or a sorted T cell fraction (not recorded which). The TCR sequence derives from a human donor who was either an allogeneic HSCT recipient or a stem cell or donor lymphocyte infusion donor (not recorded which). It is not recorded whose cells these are; they may come from a transplant donor. CDR3 protein: CASSLEGATDTQYF. The CDR3 DNA follows: TGTGCCAGCAGCTTGGAGGGGGCCACAGATACGCAGTATTTT.